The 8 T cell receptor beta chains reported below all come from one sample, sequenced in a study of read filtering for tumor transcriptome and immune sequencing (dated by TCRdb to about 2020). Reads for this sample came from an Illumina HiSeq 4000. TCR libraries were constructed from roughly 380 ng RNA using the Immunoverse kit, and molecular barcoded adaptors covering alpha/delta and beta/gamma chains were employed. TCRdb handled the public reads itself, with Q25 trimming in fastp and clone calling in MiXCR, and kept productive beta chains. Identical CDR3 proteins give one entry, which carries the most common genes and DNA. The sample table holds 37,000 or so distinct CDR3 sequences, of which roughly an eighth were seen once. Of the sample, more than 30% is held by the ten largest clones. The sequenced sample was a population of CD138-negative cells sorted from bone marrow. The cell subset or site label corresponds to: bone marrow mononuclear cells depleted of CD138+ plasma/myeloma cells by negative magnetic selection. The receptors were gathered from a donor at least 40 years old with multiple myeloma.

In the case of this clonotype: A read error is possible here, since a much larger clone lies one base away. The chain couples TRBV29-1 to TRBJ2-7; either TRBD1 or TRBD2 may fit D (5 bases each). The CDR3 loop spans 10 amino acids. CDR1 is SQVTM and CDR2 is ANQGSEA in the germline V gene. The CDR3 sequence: CSAGTNEQHF. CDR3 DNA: TGCAGCGCCGGGACCAACGAGCAGCACTTC.

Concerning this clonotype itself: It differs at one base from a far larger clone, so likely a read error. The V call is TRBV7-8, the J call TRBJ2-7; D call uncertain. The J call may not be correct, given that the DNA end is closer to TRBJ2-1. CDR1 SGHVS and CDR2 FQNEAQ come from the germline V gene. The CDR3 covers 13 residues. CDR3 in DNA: TGTGCCAGCAGCTTAGGGGGATTGGACGAGCAGTTCTTC. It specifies CASSLGGLDEQFF.

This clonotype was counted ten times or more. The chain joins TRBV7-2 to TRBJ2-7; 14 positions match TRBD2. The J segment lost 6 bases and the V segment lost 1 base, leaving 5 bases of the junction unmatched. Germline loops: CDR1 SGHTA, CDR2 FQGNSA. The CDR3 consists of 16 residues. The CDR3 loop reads CASSLGLAGGPGEQYF. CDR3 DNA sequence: TGTGCCAGCAGCTTAGGACTAGCGGGAGGGCCAGGCGAGCAGTACTTC.

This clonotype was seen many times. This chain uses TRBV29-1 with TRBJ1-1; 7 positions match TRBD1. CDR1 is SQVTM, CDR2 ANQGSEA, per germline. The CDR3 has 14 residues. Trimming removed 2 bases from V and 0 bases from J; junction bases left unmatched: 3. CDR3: CSVEFGQVNTEAFF. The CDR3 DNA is TGCAGCGTTGAATTTGGACAGGTGAACACTGAAGCTTTCTTT.

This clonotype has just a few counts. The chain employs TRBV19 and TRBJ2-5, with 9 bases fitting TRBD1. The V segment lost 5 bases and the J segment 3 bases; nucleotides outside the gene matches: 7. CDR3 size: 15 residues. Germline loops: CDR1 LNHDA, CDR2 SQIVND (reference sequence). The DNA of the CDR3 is TGTGCCAGTAGTTTCGGGACAGGGAGGAAAGAGACCCAGTACTTC. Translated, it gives CASSFGTGRKETQYF.

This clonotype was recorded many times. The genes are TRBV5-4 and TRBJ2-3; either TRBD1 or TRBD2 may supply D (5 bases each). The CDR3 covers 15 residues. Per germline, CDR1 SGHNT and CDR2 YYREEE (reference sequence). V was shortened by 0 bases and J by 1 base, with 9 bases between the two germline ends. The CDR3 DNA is TGTGCCAGCAGCTTGGATCAGGGACGCACAGATACGCAGTATTTT. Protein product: CASSLDQGRTDTQYF.

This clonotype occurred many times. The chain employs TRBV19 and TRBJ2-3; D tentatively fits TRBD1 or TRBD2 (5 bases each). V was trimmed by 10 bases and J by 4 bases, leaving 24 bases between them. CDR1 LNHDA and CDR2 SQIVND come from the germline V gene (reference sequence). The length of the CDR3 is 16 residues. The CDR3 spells CATVSGASGTADTQYF. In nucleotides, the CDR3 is TGTGCCACAGTAAGTGGGGCGAGCGGAACCGCAGATACGCAGTATTTT.

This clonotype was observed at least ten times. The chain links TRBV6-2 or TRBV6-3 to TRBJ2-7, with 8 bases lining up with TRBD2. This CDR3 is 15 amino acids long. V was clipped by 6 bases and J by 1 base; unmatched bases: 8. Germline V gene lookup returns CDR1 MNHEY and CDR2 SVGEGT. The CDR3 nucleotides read TGTGCCAGCAGCCGTACTAGCGGCCAGTCCTACGAGCAGTACTTC. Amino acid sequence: CASSRTSGQSYEQYF.